These T cell receptor beta chains were read from a single sample in a study of post-analysis software for immune sequencing data. TCRdb re-derived calls from the PCR reads in MiXCR, one entry per CDR3 protein. This sample has roughly 800,000 distinct CDR3 sequences, with 25% to 30% found just once. The specimen sequenced was blood. All receptors come from a girl aged 5 to 17 with multiple sclerosis. CDR3s include the opening cysteine and the closing phenylalanine or tryptophan. A D gene is named only where the DNA matches it firmly. Only some rows state a clone size, as once, few, many or a class for expanded clones.

J gene,clone size,D gene,V gene,CDR3 protein,CDR3 DNA
TRBJ2-7,-,-,TRBV5-1,CASSRGLLGPYEQYF,TGCGCCAGCAGCAGGGGACTCCTGGGTCCCTACGAGCAGTACTTC
TRBJ2-7,few,-,TRBV10-3,CAISDSSGPPPGEQYF,TGTGCCATCAGTGATTCAAGCGGGCCTCCCCCGGGAGAGCAGTACTTC
TRBJ1-2,-,-,TRBV25-1,CATNPGHNYGYTF,TGTGCCACCAATCCGGGACATAACTATGGCTACACCTTC
TRBJ1-2,many,TRBD1,TRBV29-1,CSVDYRAGGDYGYTF,TGCAGCGTTGATTATCGGGCAGGGGGTGACTATGGCTACACCTTC
TRBJ2-1,few,-,TRBV7-2,CASNRGGNEQFF,TGTGCCAGCAACCGAGGGGGGAATGAGCAGTTCTTC
TRBJ1-1,-,-,TRBV5-1,CASSLGRGGSANTEAFF,TGCGCCAGCAGCTTGGGTCGGGGGGGAAGCGCGAACACTGAAGCTTTCTTT
TRBJ2-7,-,-,TRBV20-1,CSAPQLRNNEQYF,TGCAGTGCCCCCCAGCTGCGTAACAATGAGCAGTACTTC
TRBJ1-1,-,-,TRBV5-1,CASRYPGRPRAEAFF,TGCGCCAGCAGGTACCCGGGAAGGCCCAGGGCTGAAGCTTTCTTT
TRBJ1-5,-,-,TRBV20-1,CSARDLKQADQPQHF,TGCAGTGCTAGAGATCTAAAACAGGCTGATCAGCCCCAGCATTTT
TRBJ2-5,few,-,TRBV20-1,CSADPGASETQYF,TGCAGTGCGGACCCCGGGGCCTCGGAGACCCAGTACTTC
TRBJ2-5,few,-,TRBV7-9,CASSLAWTGRETQYF,TGTGCCAGCAGCTTAGCTTGGACTGGGAGGGAGACCCAGTACTTC
TRBJ2-3,-,-,TRBV3-1,CASSQVVRGADTQYF,TGTGCCAGCAGCCAAGTGGTCAGGGGGGCAGATACGCAGTATTTT
TRBJ2-5,-,TRBD2,TRBV20-1,CSATLAGTTAGATQYF,TGCAGTGCTACACTAGCGGGGACGACAGCGGGGGCGACCCAGTACTTC
TRBJ1-4,-,-,TRBV11-2,CASSLGPEANEKRFF,TGTGCCAGCAGCTTAGGACCAGAGGCTAATGAAAAACGGTTTTTT